This T cell receptor beta chain was found in a study of T cell responses to AZD1222 COVID-19 vaccine. Whole-study context: Pooled together were second doses at about 4 or about 12 weeks.

Sequenced by immunoSEQ multiplex PCR; TCRdb stores in-frame clones only, minus some. The sample includes about 160,000 clones, around 91% seen only once; the top ten take approximately 7.2%. Study-wide findings and caveats: Unmutated variant regions are reportedly the target of nearly half of TCRs that are spike-specific. Spike was spanned by vaccine-associated CD4 TCRs, with dominance at 160-218 and 743-854. The donor cohort was predominantly white British with a female majority, and clonal diversity may have been underestimated.

As to this clone: Its antigen is currently unknown.

The V gene's germline CDR1 is SEHNR and CDR2 FQNEAQ (reference sequence). V lost 3 bases, J lost 6 bases, and 9 bases lay in between. This CDR3 has 12 amino acids. The sequence was collected from an adult in good health. This chain connects TRBV7-9 to TRBJ2-7, with no clear D. The sequences come from peripheral blood, collected on day 0 of AZD1222 vaccination. CDR3 nucleotides: TGTGCCAGCAGCTTTGGTCAGGTCGAGCAGTACTTC. Protein product: CASSFGQVEQYF.